This T cell receptor (beta chain) was sequenced in a study of shared clonotypes between healthy human individuals. In the naive CD8 group, cells lacked CD45RO and were positively selected for CCR7, so terminally differentiated effector memory CD45RA+ cells were left out. Using approximately 200 ng DNA, approximately 30,000 T cell genomes, the sorted-subset replicate PCRs were run. This table comes from immunoSEQ multiplex PCR, and its TCRdb copy is limited to in-frame clones, with some not included. This sample has 550,000 to 750,000 clones, with about 92% found just once. Trimming took 8 bases from V and 4 from J, leaving 12 bases between them. The germline gives CDR1 SEHNR, CDR2 FQNEAQ (reference sequence). The CDR3 spans 12 residues.

This chain joins TRBV7-9 and TRBJ2-7; no definite D call. The receptor was derived from a man aged 25-45 years in good health. The sequenced sample was naive CD8+ T cells sorted from blood. For the CDR3, the DNA is TGTGCCAGCCAGAGCCGAACGTACGAGCAGTACTTC. As protein: CASQSRTYEQYF.